This T cell receptor beta chain comes out of a study of cytomegalovirus exposure and HLA in healthy donors. Germline CDR1 ENHRY, CDR2 SYGVKD. The CDR3 length is 12 residues. V was clipped by 4 bases and J by 7 bases, with 8 bases between them. Vbeta (60) and Jbeta (13) primers were used in the PCR. Measured with immunoSEQ multiplex PCR; TCRdb has only the in-frame clones, and not every one. There are about 140,000 clones in the sample; approximately 78% occur only once, and roughly 6% lies in the top ten. Source material: PBMCs. This TCR derives from a woman in her forties in good health and CMV-seropositive. The gene calls are TRBV10-3 and TRBJ2-1; D remains unclear. DNA for the CDR3: TGTGCCATCAGTGGGTTACTGAATGAGCAGTTCTTC. This sequence encodes CAISGLLNEQFF.